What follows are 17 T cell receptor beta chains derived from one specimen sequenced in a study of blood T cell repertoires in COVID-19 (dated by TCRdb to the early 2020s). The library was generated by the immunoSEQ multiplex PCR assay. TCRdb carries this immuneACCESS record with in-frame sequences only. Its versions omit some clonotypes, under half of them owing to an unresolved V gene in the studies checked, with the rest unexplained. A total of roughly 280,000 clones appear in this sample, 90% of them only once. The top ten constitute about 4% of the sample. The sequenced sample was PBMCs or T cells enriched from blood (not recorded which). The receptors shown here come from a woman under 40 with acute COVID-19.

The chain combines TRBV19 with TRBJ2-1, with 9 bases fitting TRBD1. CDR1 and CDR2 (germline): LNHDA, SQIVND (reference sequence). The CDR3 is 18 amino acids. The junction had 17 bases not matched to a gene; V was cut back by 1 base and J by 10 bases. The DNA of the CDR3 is TGTGCCAGTAGTATAGGGGGGCCGGGACAGGGCTTCTTGGGAGAGCAGTTCTTC. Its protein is CASSIGGPGQGFLGEQFF.

DNA of the CDR3: TGCAGTGCTAGTTCTCCCACTAGCGGGAGAATGGATGAGCAGTTCTTC. Translated: CSASSPTSGRMDEQFF. J is TRBJ2-1 and V is TRBV20-1, with 11 bases fitting TRBD2. J gave up 8 bases and V 3 bases, and 12 bases lay outside the gene matches. The CDR3 is made up of 16 amino acids. The germline CDR1 and CDR2 sequences are DFQATT and SNEGSKA (reference sequence).

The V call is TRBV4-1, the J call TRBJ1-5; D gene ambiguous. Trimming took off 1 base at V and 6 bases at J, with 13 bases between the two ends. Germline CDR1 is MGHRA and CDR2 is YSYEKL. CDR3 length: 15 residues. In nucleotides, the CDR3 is TGCGCCAGCAGCCAAGGTTACGGTCCCACTCAGCCCCAGCATTTT. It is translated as CASSQGYGPTQPQHF.

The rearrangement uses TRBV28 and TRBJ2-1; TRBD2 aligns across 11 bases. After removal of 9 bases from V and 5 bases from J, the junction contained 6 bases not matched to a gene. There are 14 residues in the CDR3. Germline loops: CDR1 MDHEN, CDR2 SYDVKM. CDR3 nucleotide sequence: TGTGCCAGTCAGACTAGCGGGAACCACAATGAGCAGTTCTTC. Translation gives CASQTSGNHNEQFF.

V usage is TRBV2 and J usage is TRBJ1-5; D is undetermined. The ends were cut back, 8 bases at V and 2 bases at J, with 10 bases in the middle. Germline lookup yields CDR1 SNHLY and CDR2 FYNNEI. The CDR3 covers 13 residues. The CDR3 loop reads CASLANGNQPQHF. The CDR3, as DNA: TGTGCCAGCCTCGCGAATGGCAATCAGCCCCAGCATTTT.

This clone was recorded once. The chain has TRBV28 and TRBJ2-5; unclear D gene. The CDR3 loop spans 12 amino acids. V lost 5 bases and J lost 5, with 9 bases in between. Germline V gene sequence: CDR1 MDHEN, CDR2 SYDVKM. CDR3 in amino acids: CASSPRLETQYF. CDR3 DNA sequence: TGTGCCAGCAGTCCGCGGTTGGAGACCCAGTACTTC.

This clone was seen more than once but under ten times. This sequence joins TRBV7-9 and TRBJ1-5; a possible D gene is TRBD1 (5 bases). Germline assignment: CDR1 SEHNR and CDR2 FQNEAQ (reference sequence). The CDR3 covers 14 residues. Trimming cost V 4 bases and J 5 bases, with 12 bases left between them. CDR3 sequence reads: CASSSQGEDQPQHF. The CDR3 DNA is TGTGCCAGCAGCTCCCAGGGTGAGGATCAGCCCCAGCATTTT.

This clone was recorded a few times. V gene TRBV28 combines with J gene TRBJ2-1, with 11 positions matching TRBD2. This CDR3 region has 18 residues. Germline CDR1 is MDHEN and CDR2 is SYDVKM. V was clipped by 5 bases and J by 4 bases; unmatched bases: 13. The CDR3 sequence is CASSTIRAGTSGYNEQFF. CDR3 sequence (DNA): TGTGCCAGCAGTACCATCCGAGCCGGGACTAGCGGTTACAATGAGCAGTTCTTC.

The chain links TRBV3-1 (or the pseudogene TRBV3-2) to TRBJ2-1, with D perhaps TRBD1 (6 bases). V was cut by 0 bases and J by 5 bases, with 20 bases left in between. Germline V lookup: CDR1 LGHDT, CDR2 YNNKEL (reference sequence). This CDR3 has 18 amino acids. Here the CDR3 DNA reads TGTGCCAGCAGCCAAGATGGAGGACAGTCCTACGTCAACAATGAGCAGTTCTTC. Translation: CASSQDGGQSYVNNEQFF.

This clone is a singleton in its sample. Written as DNA, the CDR3 is TGTGCCAGCAGCCGCAGGTTCCACTCTGGAAACACCATATATTTT. Translated: CASSRRFHSGNTIYF. The chain recombines TRBV6-5 with TRBJ1-3; the D is unclear. This CDR3 has 15 residues. The V end was cut by 6 bases, the J end by 0 bases, with 12 bases between. The germline gives CDR1 MNHEY, CDR2 SVGAGI.

The CDR3 loop reads CASSSDSQLAVLYNEQFF. CDR3 coding DNA: TGTGCCAGCAGCTCCGACAGCCAGCTAGCGGTGCTATACAATGAGCAGTTCTTC. The rearrangement links TRBV13 to TRBJ2-1, with 7 positions matching TRBD2. The junction had 16 bases not matched to a gene; V was cut back by 4 bases and J by 4 bases. This CDR3 is built from 18 residues. Per the germline V gene, CDR1 is PRHDT and CDR2 is FYEKMQ (reference sequence).

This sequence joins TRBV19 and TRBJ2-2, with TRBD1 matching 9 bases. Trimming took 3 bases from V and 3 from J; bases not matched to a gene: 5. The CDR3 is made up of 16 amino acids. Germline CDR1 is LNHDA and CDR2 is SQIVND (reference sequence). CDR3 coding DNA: TGTGCCAGTAGTATCAGGACAGGGGACGACACCGGGGAGCTGTTTTTT. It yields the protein CASSIRTGDDTGELFF.

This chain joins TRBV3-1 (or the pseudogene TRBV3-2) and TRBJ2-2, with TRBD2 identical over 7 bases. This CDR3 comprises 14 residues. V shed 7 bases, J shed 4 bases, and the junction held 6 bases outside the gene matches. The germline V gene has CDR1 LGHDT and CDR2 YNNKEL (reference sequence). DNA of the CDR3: TGTGCCAGCACCGCTAGCGGAGGCACCGGGGAGCTGTTTTTT. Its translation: CASTASGGTGELFF.

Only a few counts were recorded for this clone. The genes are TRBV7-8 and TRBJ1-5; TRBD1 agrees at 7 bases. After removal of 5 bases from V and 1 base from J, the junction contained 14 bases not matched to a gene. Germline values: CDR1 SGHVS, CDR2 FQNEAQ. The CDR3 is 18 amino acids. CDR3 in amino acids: CASSPWRPGTASNQPQHF. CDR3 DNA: TGTGCCAGCAGCCCGTGGCGGCCTGGGACAGCAAGCAATCAGCCCCAGCATTTT.

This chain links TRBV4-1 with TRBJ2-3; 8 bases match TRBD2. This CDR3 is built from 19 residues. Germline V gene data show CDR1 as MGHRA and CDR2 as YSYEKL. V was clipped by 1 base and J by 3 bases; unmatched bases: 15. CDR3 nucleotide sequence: TGCGCCAGCAGCCAAGGGGGCTTAGGGAACAGCGGGAGAACAGATACGCAGTATTTT. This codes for CASSQGGLGNSGRTDTQYF.

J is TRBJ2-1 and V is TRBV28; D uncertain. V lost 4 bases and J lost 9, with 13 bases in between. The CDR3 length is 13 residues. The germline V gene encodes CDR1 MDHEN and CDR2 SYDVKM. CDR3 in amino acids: CASSSPPTIEQFF. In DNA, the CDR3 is TGTGCCAGCAGTTCTCCCCCAACTATTGAGCAGTTCTTC.

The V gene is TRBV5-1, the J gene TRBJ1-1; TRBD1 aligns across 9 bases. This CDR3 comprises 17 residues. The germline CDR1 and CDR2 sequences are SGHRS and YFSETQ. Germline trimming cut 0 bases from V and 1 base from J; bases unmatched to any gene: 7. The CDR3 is CASSLASGTGKNTEAFF. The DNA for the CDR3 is TGCGCCAGCAGCTTGGCGTCGGGGACAGGGAAGAACACTGAAGCTTTCTTT.